Reported below is one T cell receptor (beta chain). The V end was cut by 10 bases, the J end by 1 base, with 16 bases between. The CDR3 runs to 15 residues. Germline values: CDR1 MNHNS, CDR2 SASEGT. Some clones are missing from TCRdb's copy, which holds only in-frame ones; the method was immunoSEQ multiplex PCR. This table has under 850,000 clones, roughly 88% appearing once. The data derive from a study of shared T cell receptors in the human thymus. This sample also appeared in a second study, on human thymus T cells. As that report states: It looked as if thymic and blood repertoires used V and J genes in a biased way.

Material for sequencing was thymocytes. This receptor was identified in a boy less than two years old with a congenital heart defect. V is TRBV6-1 and J is TRBJ2-2; tentatively, D is TRBD2 (5 bases). CDR3 protein: CAIRGCEGNTGELFF. For the CDR3, the DNA is TGTGCCATTAGAGGGTGTGAGGGGAACACCGGGGAGCTGTTTTTT.